This T cell receptor beta chain was sequenced during a study of HIV-infected patients and healthy controls. TCRdb re-analysed the 5' RACE reads in MiXCR, keeping a single row per CDR3 protein. The profile covers 50,000 to 80,000 distinct CDR3 sequences, with 15% to 20% appearing a single time and over 1.1% taken by the ten largest. Per the germline V gene, CDR1 is SGHRS and CDR2 is YFSETQ. The CDR3 is 16 residues long. V was trimmed by 6 bases and J by 5 bases, leaving 21 bases between them. Input material: CD4+ T cells from blood. The sequence came from a human donor in good health. The gene calls are TRBV5-1 and TRBJ2-1; perhaps TRBD2 as D (5 bases). CDR3 nucleotides: TGCGCCAGCAACCCACGGGGTCTCGGATACGACAATGAGCAGTTCTTC. Protein: CASNPRGLGYDNEQFF.